These T cell receptor beta chains were read from a single sample in a study of blood T cell repertoires in COVID-19. Libraries were prepared by immunoSEQ multiplex PCR; TCRdb keeps only in-frame clonotypes and omits some of them. This table has 50,000 to 65,000 clones, approximately 80% appearing once. Sequencing input: peripheral blood. All receptors derive from a woman aged 50 to 60 with active or convalescent COVID-19. Each CDR3 is given with its conserved first and last residue. The order of the fields is J gene, D gene, V gene, clone size, CDR3 DNA, CDR3 protein. The D gene is left open where the match is weak. Rows give clone size only sometimes, using once, few, many, or a class for an expanded clone.

TRBJ1-5 . TRBV20-1 . TGCAGTGCTAGTGGCAGGGTGAATCAGCCCCAGCATTTT CSASGRVNQPQHF
TRBJ1-3 . TRBV25-1 . TGTGCCAGCAGTGCCCCCCCAGGGGCTGGTCGAAACACCATATATTTT CASSAPPGAGRNTIYF
TRBJ2-3 TRBD1 TRBV5-8 . TGTGCCAGCAGCTTGGCCGGGACAGGGGCCTCGGATACGCAGTATTTT CASSLAGTGASDTQYF
TRBJ1-1 . TRBV6-5 . TGTGCCAGCAGGACGAGGAGGGACACTGAAGCTTTCTTT CASRTRRDTEAFF
TRBJ2-1 TRBD2 TRBV7-9 . TGTGCCAGCAGCACACCCTCTAGCGGGCACTCCTACAATGAGCAGTTCTTC CASSTPSSGHSYNEQFF
TRBJ2-3 TRBD2 TRBV4-3 . TGCGCCAGCAGCCAAGATGGACTAGCGGGAAATACGCAGTATTTT CASSQDGLAGNTQYF
TRBJ2-7 . TRBV28 few TGTGCCAGCAGAGGTGACTCCGCCTACGAGCAGTACTTC CASRGDSAYEQYF
TRBJ2-7 . TRBV6-1 . TGTGCCAGCAGTGACGGTCTAGCGAGTTCCTACGAGCAGTACTTC CASSDGLASSYEQYF
TRBJ1-5 TRBD1 TRBV5-6 . TGTGCCAGCAGCCGGACAGGGGAGGAGGGCAATCAGCCCCAGCATTTT CASSRTGEEGNQPQHF
TRBJ2-3 TRBD2 TRBV4-2 . TGTGCCAGCAGCCCCCCAGGCGGGAGAATTAGAGATACGCAGTATTTT CASSPPGGRIRDTQYF
TRBJ2-2 . TRBV7-2 . TGTGCCAGCAGCTCCGCCGAGACTGGAACGAACACCGGGGAGCTGTTTTTT CASSSAETGTNTGELFF
TRBJ2-5 TRBD2 TRBV7-9 . TGTGCCAGCAGCCGAGCCGGGGGGGCGGAGACCCAGTACTTC CASSRAGGAETQYF
TRBJ2-1 TRBD2 TRBV19 . TGTGCCAGTAGTTCTCAGCGGGGGAGCTCCTACAATGAGCAGTTCTTC CASSSQRGSSYNEQFF
TRBJ1-5 TRBD1 TRBV7-2 few TGTGCCAGCAGTTACGACAGGGGGTTCGGTCAGCCCCAGCATTTT CASSYDRGFGQPQHF
TRBJ1-1 . TRBV3-1/TRBV3-2 . TGTGCCAGCAGCCTGAGAGGGGGGGCTATCGACACTGAAGCTTTCTTT CASSLRGGAIDTEAFF
TRBJ2-1 TRBD2 TRBV20-1 . TGCAGTGCTAGTAGGCTAGCGGGACTCGAGCAGTTCTTC CSASRLAGLEQFF
TRBJ2-2 . TRBV5-1 once TGCGCCAGCAGCAGAGGGGACACGGCCACCGGGGAGCTGTTTTTT CASSRGDTATGELFF
TRBJ2-2 . TRBV19 . TGTGCCAGTAGTACAGGGAACACCGGGGAGCTGTTTTTT CASSTGNTGELFF
TRBJ2-5 TRBD2 TRBV12-5 once TGTGCTAGTGGGTTGCTAGCGGGAGTAGAGACCCAGTACTTC CASGLLAGVETQYF
TRBJ2-7 TRBD1 TRBV27 few TGTGCCAGCAGTGCCACAGGGGCCTCCTACGAGCAGTACTTC CASSATGASYEQYF
TRBJ1-3 . TRBV19 once TGTGCCAGTAGTGAGAGCTCTGGAAACACCATATATTTT CASSESSGNTIYF
TRBJ1-2 . TRBV18 once TGTGCCAGCTCACCACGGAGGGAAGGCTATGGCTACACCTTC CASSPRREGYGYTF
TRBJ1-1 TRBD1 TRBV5-1 . TGCGCCAGCAGCTTGCTCCGGACAGGGAGAACTGAAGCTTTCTTT CASSLLRTGRTEAFF
TRBJ2-7 TRBD1 TRBV7-2 . TGTGCCAGCAGCTTAGTCCTAGGACAGGGCGCGTATGATCGTTACGAGCAGTACTTC CASSLVLGQGAYDRYEQYF
TRBJ2-5 . TRBV7-2 . TGTGCCAGCAGCTTGCCCTCCGCAGGGGCAGGAGAGACCCAGTACTTC CASSLPSAGAGETQYF
TRBJ1-4 . TRBV19 few TGTGCCAGTAGCTTAACAGATACAACTAATGAAAAACTGTTTTTT CASSLTDTTNEKLFF